These T cell receptor beta chains were read from a single sample in a study of HIV-infected patients and healthy controls. TCRdb re-called the 5' RACE reads with MiXCR, one entry per CDR3 protein. The sample contains approximately 67,000 distinct CDR3 sequences, about 16% of which appear only once. The sample comprised CD4+ T cells from blood. These receptors all come from a human donor in good health. Both conserved end residues are part of each CDR3. A D gene is named only where the DNA matches it firmly. Size tells how often a clone was seen (once, few, many) or the class of an expanded clone, and some rows leave it out.

>-|few|TRBJ2-1|TRBV7-9
CASSLAAGVYNEQFF
TGTGCCAGCAGCTTAGCTGCCGGGGTCTACAATGAGCAGTTCTTC
>-|few|TRBJ1-1|TRBV9
CASSVGAPATEAFF
TGTGCCAGCAGCGTAGGAGCCCCTGCTACTGAAGCTTTCTTT
>-|-|TRBJ2-3|TRBV7-9
CASSSRTADTQYF
TGTGCCAGCAGCTCCCGGACTGCAGATACGCAGTATTTT
>-|-|TRBJ2-7|TRBV6-2/TRBV6-3
CASREGGKIYEQYF
TGTGCCAGCAGGGAGGGGGGCAAGATCTACGAGCAGTACTTC
>TRBD1|many|TRBJ2-7|TRBV7-2
CASSWNRGSYEQYF
TGTGCCAGCAGCTGGAACAGGGGTAGTTACGAGCAGTACTTC
>TRBD1|-|TRBJ2-1|TRBV5-4
CASSRTGNYNEQFF
TGTGCCAGCAGCCGGACAGGGAACTACAATGAGCAGTTCTTC
>-|few|TRBJ2-1|TRBV7-9
CASSLGGGRYNEQFF
TGTGCCAGCAGCTTAGGCGGGGGCCGTTACAATGAGCAGTTCTTC
>TRBD1|-|TRBJ2-7|TRBV6-1
CASSEARQGKGSEQYF
TGTGCCAGCAGTGAAGCCCGACAGGGGAAGGGGAGCGAGCAGTACTTC
>-|many|TRBJ2-7|TRBV7-2
CASSLDPGMYEQYF
TGTGCCAGCAGCTTAGACCCAGGGATGTACGAGCAGTACTTC
>-|many|TRBJ1-1|TRBV2
CASTRRGYEAFF
TGTGCCAGCACCCGACGGGGATATGAAGCTTTCTTT
>-|few|TRBJ1-5|TRBV19
CAGGRGNQPQHF
TGTGCCGGGGGGCGGGGCAATCAGCCCCAGCATTTT
>-|many|TRBJ2-7|TRBV14
CASSPTRRTYEQYF
TGTGCCAGCAGCCCGACCCGTCGTACGTACGAGCAGTACTTC
>-|many|TRBJ2-7|TRBV7-2
CASSYALEQYF
TGTGCCAGCAGCTATGCGCTCGAGCAGTACTTC
>-|-|TRBJ1-5|TRBV6-2/TRBV6-3
CASSFASMGNQPQHF
TGTGCCAGCAGTTTCGCCAGTATGGGCAATCAGCCCCAGCATTTT
>-|-|TRBJ1-1|TRBV4-3
CASSQLPRNTEAFF
TGCGCCAGCAGCCAACTCCCGAGGAACACTGAAGCTTTCTTT
>-|few|TRBJ1-1|TRBV7-3
CASSLQPSSAEAFF
TGTGCCAGCAGCCTACAGCCTTCGAGCGCTGAAGCTTTCTTT
>-|-|TRBJ1-5|TRBV6-5
CASSLTAHGQPQHF
TGTGCCAGCAGTTTGACAGCGCATGGTCAGCCCCAGCATTTT
>TRBD2|-|TRBJ2-1|TRBV6-6
CASRTSSGREQFF
TGTGCCAGCCGCACCTCTAGCGGGAGAGAGCAGTTCTTC
>-|few|TRBJ2-7|TRBV29-1
CSGRDTTSYEQYF
TGCAGCGGCCGGGACACCACGTCCTACGAGCAGTACTTC
>TRBD2|-|TRBJ2-3|TRBV30
CAWSVRGEGWTDTQYF
TGTGCCTGGAGTGTACGGGGGGAGGGTTGGACAGATACGCAGTATTTT
>TRBD2|few|TRBJ2-1|TRBV7-2
CASSLLRLAGSHNEQFF
TGTGCCAGCAGCTTATTGCGGCTAGCGGGTTCCCACAATGAGCAGTTCTTC
>-|few|TRBJ2-7|TRBV28
CASRKRGSSYEQYF
TGTGCCAGCAGGAAAAGGGGGAGCTCCTACGAGCAGTACTTC